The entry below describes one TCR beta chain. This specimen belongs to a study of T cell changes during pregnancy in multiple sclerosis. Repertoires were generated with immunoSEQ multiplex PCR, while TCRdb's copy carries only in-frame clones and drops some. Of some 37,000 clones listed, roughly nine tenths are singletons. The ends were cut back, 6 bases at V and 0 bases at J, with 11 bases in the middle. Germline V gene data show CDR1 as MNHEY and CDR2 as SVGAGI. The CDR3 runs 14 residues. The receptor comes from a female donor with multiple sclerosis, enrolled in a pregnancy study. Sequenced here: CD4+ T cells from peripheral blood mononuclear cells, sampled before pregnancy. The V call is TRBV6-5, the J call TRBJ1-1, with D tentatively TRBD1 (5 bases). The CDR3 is CASSRRGVNTEAFF. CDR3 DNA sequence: TGTGCCAGCAGCCGAAGGGGTGTGAACACTGAAGCTTTCTTT.